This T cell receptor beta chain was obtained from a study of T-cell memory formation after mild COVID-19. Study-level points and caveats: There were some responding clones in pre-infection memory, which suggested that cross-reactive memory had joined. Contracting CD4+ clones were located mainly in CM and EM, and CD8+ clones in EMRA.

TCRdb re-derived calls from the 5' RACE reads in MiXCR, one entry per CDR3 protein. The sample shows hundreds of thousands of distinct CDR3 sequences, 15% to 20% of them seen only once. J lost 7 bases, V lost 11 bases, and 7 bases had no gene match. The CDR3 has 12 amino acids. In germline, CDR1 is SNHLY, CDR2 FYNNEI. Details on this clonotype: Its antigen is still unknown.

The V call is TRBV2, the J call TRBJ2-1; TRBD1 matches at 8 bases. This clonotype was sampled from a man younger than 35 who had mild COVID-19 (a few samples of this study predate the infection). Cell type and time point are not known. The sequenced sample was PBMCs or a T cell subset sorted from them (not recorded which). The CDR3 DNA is TGTGCCGGACGCGACAGGGGTAATGAGCAGTTCTTC. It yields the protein CAGRDRGNEQFF.